This section outlines one T cell receptor (beta chain) sequence together with its context. These data are taken from a study of blood T cell repertoires in COVID-19. Background on the study: Some COVID-19 samples were acute and others convalescent; all came from the United States, Italy and Spain. Sources were T cells, B-cell-depleted T cells, or PBMCs; the material itself was cDNA or gDNA.

Using immunoSEQ multiplex PCR, the repertoire was profiled, and TCRdb retains in-frame clones only, with some absent. The top ten clones hold roughly 7.6% of a sample with around 230,000 clones, about 86% of them seen once. Losses at the gene ends were 3 bases for V and 3 bases for J; bases not matched to a gene: 10. CDR1 is SGDLS and CDR2 is YYNGEE in the germline V gene. The CDR3 consists of 16 residues. The sample consisted of peripheral blood. V usage is TRBV9 and J usage is TRBJ2-7; 9 bases fit TRBD1. The sequence was collected from a woman in her forties or fifties with acute or convalescent COVID-19. The DNA of the CDR3 is TGTGCCAGCAGCGCGGGTGGTAGGACAGGGGACTACGAGCAGTACTTC. Translating it yields CASSAGGRTGDYEQYF.